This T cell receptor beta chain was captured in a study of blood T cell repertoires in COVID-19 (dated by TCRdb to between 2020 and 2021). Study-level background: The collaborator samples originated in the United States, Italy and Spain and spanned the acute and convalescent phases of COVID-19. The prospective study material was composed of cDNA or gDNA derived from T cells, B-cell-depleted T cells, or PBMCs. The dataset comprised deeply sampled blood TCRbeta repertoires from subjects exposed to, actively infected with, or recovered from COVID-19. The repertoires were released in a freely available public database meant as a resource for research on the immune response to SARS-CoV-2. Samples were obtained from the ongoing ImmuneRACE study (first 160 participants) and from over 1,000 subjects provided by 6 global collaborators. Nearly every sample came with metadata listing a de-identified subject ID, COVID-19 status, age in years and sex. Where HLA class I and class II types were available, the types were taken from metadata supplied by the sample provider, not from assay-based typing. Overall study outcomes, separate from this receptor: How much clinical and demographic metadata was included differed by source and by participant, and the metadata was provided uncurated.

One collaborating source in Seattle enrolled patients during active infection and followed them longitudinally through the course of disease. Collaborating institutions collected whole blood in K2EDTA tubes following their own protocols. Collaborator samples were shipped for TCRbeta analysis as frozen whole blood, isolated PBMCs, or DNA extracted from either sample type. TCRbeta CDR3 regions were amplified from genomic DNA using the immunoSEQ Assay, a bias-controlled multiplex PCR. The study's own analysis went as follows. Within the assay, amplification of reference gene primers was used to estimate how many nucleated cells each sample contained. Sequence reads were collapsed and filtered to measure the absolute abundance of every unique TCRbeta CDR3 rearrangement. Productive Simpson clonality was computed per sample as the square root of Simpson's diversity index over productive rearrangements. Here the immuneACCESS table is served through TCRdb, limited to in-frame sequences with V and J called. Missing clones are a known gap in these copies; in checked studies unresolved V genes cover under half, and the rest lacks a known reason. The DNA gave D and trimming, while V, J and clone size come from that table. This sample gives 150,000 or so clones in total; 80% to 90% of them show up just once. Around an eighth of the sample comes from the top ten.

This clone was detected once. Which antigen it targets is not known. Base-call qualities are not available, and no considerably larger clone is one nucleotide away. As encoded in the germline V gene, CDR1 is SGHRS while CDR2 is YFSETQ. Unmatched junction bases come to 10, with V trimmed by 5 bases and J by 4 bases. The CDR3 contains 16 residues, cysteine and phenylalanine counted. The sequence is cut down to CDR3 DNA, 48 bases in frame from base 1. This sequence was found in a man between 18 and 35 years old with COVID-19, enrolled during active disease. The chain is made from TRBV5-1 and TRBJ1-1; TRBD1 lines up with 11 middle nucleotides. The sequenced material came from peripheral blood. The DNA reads TGCGCCAGCAGTTTGAACCCCGGGACAGGGGGCACTGAAGCTTTCTTT. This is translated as CASSLNPGTGGTEAFF.